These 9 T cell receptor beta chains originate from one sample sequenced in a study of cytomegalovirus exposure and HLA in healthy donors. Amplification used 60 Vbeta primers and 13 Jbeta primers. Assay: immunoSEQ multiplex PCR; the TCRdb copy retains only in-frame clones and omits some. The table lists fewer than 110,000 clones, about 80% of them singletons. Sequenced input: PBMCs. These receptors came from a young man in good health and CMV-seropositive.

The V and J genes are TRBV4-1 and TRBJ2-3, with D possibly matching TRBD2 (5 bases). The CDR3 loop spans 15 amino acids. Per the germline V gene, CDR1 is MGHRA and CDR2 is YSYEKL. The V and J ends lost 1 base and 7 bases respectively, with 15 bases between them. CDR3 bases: TGCGCCAGCAGCCAAGCGGACTCCGTGCTTAATACGCAGTATTTT. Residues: CASSQADSVLNTQYF.

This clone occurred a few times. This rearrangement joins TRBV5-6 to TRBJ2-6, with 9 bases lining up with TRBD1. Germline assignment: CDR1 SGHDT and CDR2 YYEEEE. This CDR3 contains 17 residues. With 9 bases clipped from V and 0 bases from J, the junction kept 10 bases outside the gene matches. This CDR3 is CATDPGQGASGANVLTF. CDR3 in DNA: TGTGCCACTGATCCGGGACAGGGAGCCTCTGGGGCCAACGTCCTGACTTTC.

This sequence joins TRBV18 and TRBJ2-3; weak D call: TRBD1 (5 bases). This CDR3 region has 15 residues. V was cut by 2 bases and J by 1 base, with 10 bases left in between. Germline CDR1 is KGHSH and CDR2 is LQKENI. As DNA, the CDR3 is TGTGCCAGCTCACCATGGGGCGCTGGCACAGATACGCAGTATTTT. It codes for CASSPWGAGTDTQYF.

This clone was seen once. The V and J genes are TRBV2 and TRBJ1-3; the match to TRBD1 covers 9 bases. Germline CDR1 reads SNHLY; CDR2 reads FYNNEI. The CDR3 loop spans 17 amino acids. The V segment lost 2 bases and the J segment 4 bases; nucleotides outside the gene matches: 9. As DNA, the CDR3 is TGTGCCAGCAGTGAAATAGCAGGGACAGGGAGCGGAAACACCATATATTTT. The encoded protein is CASSEIAGTGSGNTIYF.

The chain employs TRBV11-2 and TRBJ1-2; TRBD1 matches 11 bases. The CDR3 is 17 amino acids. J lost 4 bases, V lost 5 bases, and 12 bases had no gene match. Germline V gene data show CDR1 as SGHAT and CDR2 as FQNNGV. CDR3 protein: CASSLHSGTGGLYGYTF. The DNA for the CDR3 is TGTGCCAGCAGCCTCCACTCCGGGACAGGGGGACTCTATGGCTACACCTTC.

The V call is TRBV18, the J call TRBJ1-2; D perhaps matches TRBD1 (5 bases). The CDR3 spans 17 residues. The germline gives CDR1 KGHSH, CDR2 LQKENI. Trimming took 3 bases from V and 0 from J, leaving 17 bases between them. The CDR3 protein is CASSPGTDFASNYGYTF. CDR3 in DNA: TGTGCCAGCTCACCCGGGACTGACTTTGCCTCTAACTATGGCTACACCTTC.

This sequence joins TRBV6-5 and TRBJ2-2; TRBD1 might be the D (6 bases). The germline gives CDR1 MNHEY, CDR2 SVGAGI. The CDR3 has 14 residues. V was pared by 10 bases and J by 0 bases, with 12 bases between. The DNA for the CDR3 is TGTGCCACCAGAGGGACACCGAACACCGGGGAGCTGTTTTTT. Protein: CATRGTPNTGELFF.

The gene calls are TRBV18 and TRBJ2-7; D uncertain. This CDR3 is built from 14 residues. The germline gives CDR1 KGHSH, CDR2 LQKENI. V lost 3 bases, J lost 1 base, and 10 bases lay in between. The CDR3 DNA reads TGTGCCAGCTCACCCCAAACACGATCCTACGAGCAGTACTTC. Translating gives CASSPQTRSYEQYF.

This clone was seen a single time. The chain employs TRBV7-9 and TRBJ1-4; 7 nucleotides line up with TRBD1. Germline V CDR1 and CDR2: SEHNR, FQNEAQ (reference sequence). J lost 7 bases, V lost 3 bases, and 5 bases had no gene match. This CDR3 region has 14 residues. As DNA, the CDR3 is TGTGCCAGCAGCTTGTTAGGGGGCAGTGAAAAACTGTTTTTT. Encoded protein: CASSLLGGSEKLFF. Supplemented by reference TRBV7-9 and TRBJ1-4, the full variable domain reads DTGVSQNPRHKITKRGQNVTFRCDPISEHNRLYWYRQTLGQGPEFLTYFQNEAQLEKSRLLSDRFSAERPKGSFSTLEIQRTEQGDSAMYLCASSLLGGSEKLFFGSGTQLSVL.